The TCR beta chain described here comes from a study of CD8+CD57+ T cells in acquired aplastic anemia. General observations from the study: Common to patients and controls were 25 to 30 CD8+ CDR3 sequences.

The template for TCR beta VDJ and CDR3 sequence profiling was genomic DNA. Each CDR3 protein is one row after TCRdb ran MiXCR on the reads. The data show under 350,000 distinct CDR3 sequences, with under 65% seen just once and roughly 1.3% held by the top ten. Patients chosen for sequencing had CD8+CD57+ cells that had expanded, as shown by flow cytometry. The enrolled patients all had severe acquired aplastic anemia. The germline gives CDR1 SGHNT, CDR2 YYREEE (reference sequence). V dropped 3 bases and J dropped 2; count of bases not matched to a gene: 5. CDR3 length: 14 residues. In regard to this clonotype: Its target is not known.

The receptor's source is a human donor with aplastic anemia. Sequencing was performed on sorted CD4+, CD8+, or CD8+CD57+ T cells (not recorded which) from PBMCs. This chain uses TRBV5-4 with TRBJ2-7; 7 bases match TRBD2. CDR3 residues: CASSSWGGPYEQYF. The CDR3 coding sequence is TGTGCCAGCAGCTCGTGGGGAGGGCCCTACGAGCAGTACTTC. Combining the CDR3 with reference TRBV5-4 and TRBJ2-7 gives the whole variable domain ETGVTQSPTHLIKTRGQQVTLRCSSQSGHNTVSWYQQALGQGPQFIFQYYREEENGRGNFPPRFSGLQFPNYSSELNVNALELDDSALYLCASSSWGGPYEQYFGPGTRLTVT.